The source of this T cell receptor beta chain is a study of control samples from healthy donors and cancer patients. Germline V CDR1 and CDR2: LNHDA, SQIVND (reference sequence). The CDR3 spans 16 residues. Trimming left V 7 bases short and J 1 base short, with 19 bases between. Libraries were prepared by immunoSEQ multiplex PCR; TCRdb keeps only in-frame clonotypes and omits some of them. The top ten hold 5% to 7% of the sample, which has some 74,000 clones, about 88% seen once. Sequencing used blood. This chain links TRBV19 with TRBJ1-1, with a possible D match to TRBD1 (6 bases). The sequence came from a woman between 50 and 59 years old in good health. CDR3 sequence (DNA): TGTGCCAGTACCCCGATACCGGGACAAAGGAACACTGAAGCTTTCTTT. It yields the protein CASTPIPGQRNTEAFF.